This passage covers 32 T cell receptor beta chains from one sample sequenced in a study of post-analysis software for immune sequencing data. Unique-molecular-identifier-tagged TCR beta cDNA libraries were used. TCRdb fed the PCR reads into MiXCR, producing one record per CDR3 protein. The profile shows about 770,000 distinct CDR3 sequences, 35% to 55% of them singletons. These receptors lack a known antigen. Whole-study findings and limits: There were four or five TRBV segments more frequent in patients than controls, and TRBV5-6, TRBV5-1 and TRBV20-1 were among them.

Sequenced: blood. Every receptor here comes from a girl between 10 and 17 years old with multiple sclerosis.

The CDR3 DNA sequence: TGCAGTGCTAGCGCGGATCCGGGACAGGCTAGCTCCTACAATGAGCAGTTCTTC. The encoded protein is CSASADPGQASSYNEQFF. The rearrangement uses TRBV20-1 and TRBJ2-1; 8 nucleotides line up with TRBD1. V was pared by 3 bases and J by 0 bases, with 13 bases of the junction left unmatched. The length of the CDR3 is 18 residues. CDR1 is DFQATT, CDR2 SNEGSKA, per germline (reference sequence).

The chain joins TRBV28 to TRBJ2-4; D is unclear. The J call is doubtful: the DNA matches TRBJ2-7 better. Germline V gives CDR1 MDHEN, CDR2 SYDVKM. The CDR3 has 8 residues. Here the CDR3 reads CANHEQYF. CDR3 coding DNA: TGTGCCAACCACGAGCAGTACTTC.

This clonotype showed up just a few times. This chain links TRBV20-1 with TRBJ2-1; possibly TRBD2 for D (6 bases). This CDR3 region has 14 residues. V was trimmed by 3 bases and J by 8 bases, leaving 17 bases between them. Germline values: CDR1 DFQATT, CDR2 SNEGSKA (reference sequence). CDR3 in amino acids: CSASRLVGYDEQFF. The CDR3, as DNA: TGCAGTGCTAGTCGACTAGTAGGTTACGATGAGCAGTTCTTC.

The chain carries TRBV7-9 and TRBJ1-2; tentatively, D is TRBD1 (5 bases). The V end lost 2 bases, the J end lost 3 bases, and 22 bases lay between the germline ends. This CDR3 region has 18 residues. Germline V gives CDR1 SEHNR, CDR2 FQNEAQ (reference sequence). The CDR3 loop reads CASSLPGIQAQNYYGYTF. The CDR3 coding sequence is TGTGCCAGCAGCTTACCGGGTATACAGGCCCAGAATTACTATGGCTACACCTTC.

This chain links TRBV29-1 with TRBJ2-6; D not resolved. Germline lookup yields CDR1 SQVTM and CDR2 ANQGSEA. The CDR3 extends over 15 amino acids. V lost 3 bases and J 2 bases, leaving 11 bases between the germline ends. This chain's CDR3 is CSVEAASPGANVLTF. CDR3 sequence (DNA): TGCAGCGTTGAGGCAGCAAGCCCTGGGGCCAACGTCCTGACTTTC.

The chain combines TRBV11-2 with TRBJ2-7; D assignment may be TRBD1 or TRBD2 (5 bases each). The CDR3 is 16 residues long. Germline lookup yields CDR1 SGHAT and CDR2 FQNNGV. V gave up 5 bases and J gave up 4 bases, with 21 bases separating them. The CDR3 DNA reads TGTGCCAGCAGCAACCGGGACGGCCGGGATAAATACGAGCAGTACTTC. Residues: CASSNRDGRDKYEQYF.

The CDR3 spells CASKGQGASGMNTEAFF. CDR3 coding DNA: TGCGCCAGCAAAGGACAGGGAGCTTCGGGGATGAACACTGAAGCTTTCTTT. V usage is TRBV5-1 and J usage is TRBJ1-1; TRBD1 aligns across 8 bases. J was trimmed by 0 bases and V by 6 bases; bases with no gene match: 13. Germline lookup yields CDR1 SGHRS and CDR2 YFSETQ. The CDR3 length is 17 residues.

V usage is TRBV6-2 or TRBV6-3 and J usage is TRBJ2-1; possibly TRBD2 for D (6 bases). V dropped 7 bases and J dropped 8 bases, with 12 bases sitting between them. CDR3 length equals 12 residues. Germline lookup yields CDR1 MNHEY and CDR2 SVGEGT. DNA of the CDR3: TGTGCCAGCACCAATAGCGGTTATGAGCAGTTCTTC. Amino acids: CASTNSGYEQFF.

V gene TRBV11-2 combines with J gene TRBJ2-7; D may be TRBD1 (6 bases). Germline V gene data show CDR1 as SGHAT and CDR2 as FQNNGV. Trimming removed 5 bases from V and 3 bases from J, with 11 bases in between. CDR3 length: 13 residues. The CDR3 is CASSPGTRYEQYF. DNA for the CDR3: TGTGCCAGCAGCCCCGGGACACGCTACGAGCAGTACTTC.

This clonotype was seen only a few times. The chain has TRBV4-3 and TRBJ2-5; perhaps TRBD2 as D (6 bases). The CDR3 sequence is 17 residues long. V shed 4 bases and J shed 1 base, with 19 bases lying between them. From germline, CDR1 is LGHNA and CDR2 YSLEER. This chain's CDR3 is CASSRRARERFQETQYF. CDR3 DNA: TGCGCCAGCAGCCGGAGGGCTAGGGAGCGCTTCCAAGAGACCCAGTACTTC.

Notes on this clonotype: A much more abundant neighbour one base away suggests this may be a read error. The chain couples TRBV7-2 to TRBJ1-2; D may be TRBD1 (5 bases). CDR1 and CDR2 from the germline V gene are SGHTA and FQGNSA. This CDR3 is 14 amino acids long. The DNA for the CDR3 is TGTGCCGGCAGCCTAAGGGGACCTAACTATGGCTACACCTTC. This codes for CAGSLRGPNYGYTF.

The chain combines TRBV24-1 with TRBJ2-1; TRBD1 matches at 8 bases. Germline V gene lookup returns CDR1 KGHDR and CDR2 SFDVKD. This CDR3 is 13 amino acids long. V shed 9 bases, J shed 2 bases, and the junction held 2 bases outside the gene matches. CDR3: CATATGAYNEQFF. The CDR3 DNA follows: TGTGCCACCGCGACAGGGGCCTACAATGAGCAGTTCTTC.

The CDR3 coding sequence is TGCAGTGCCCCTATACTAGCGGCCTCCTACAATGAGCAGTTCTTC. This encodes CSAPILAASYNEQFF. This sequence joins TRBV20-1 and TRBJ2-1; 8 nucleotides align to TRBD2. Trimming removed 6 bases from V and 0 bases from J; junction bases left unmatched: 7. The CDR3 spans 15 residues. Germline V gives CDR1 DFQATT, CDR2 SNEGSKA (reference sequence).

The chain recombines TRBV12-3 or TRBV12-4 with TRBJ2-3, with 9 bases lining up with TRBD2. This CDR3 contains 15 residues. V shed 5 bases and J 6 bases; nucleotides not matched to a gene: 9. The CDR3 is CASSPSGVLGDTQYF. In DNA form, the CDR3 reads TGTGCCAGCAGTCCTAGCGGGGTCCTGGGGGATACGCAGTATTTT.

The chain combines TRBV6-2 or TRBV6-3 with TRBJ2-5; D might be TRBD2 (5 bases). CDR1 MNHEY and CDR2 SVGEGT come from the germline V gene. The CDR3 loop spans 15 amino acids. V was shortened by 4 bases and J by 2 bases, with 14 bases between the two germline ends. CDR3 region: CASSSSGAEQETQYF. In nucleotides, the CDR3 is TGTGCCAGCAGTTCAAGCGGCGCGGAACAAGAGACCCAGTACTTC.

There are a few counts of this clonotype. The rearrangement links TRBV12-3 or TRBV12-4 to TRBJ2-3; D ambiguous. The CDR3 totals 13 residues. The V and J ends lost 5 bases and 6 bases respectively, with 12 bases between them. CDR3 loop: CASSPMGSDTQYF. The CDR3 nucleotides are TGTGCCAGCAGTCCTATGGGATCCGATACGCAGTATTTT.

This clonotype was observed a few times. The chain carries TRBV6-2 or TRBV6-3 and TRBJ2-1; 11 bases align to TRBD2. There are 16 residues in the CDR3. With 5 bases clipped from V and 8 bases from J, the junction kept 11 bases outside the gene matches. The germline V gene has CDR1 MNHEY and CDR2 SVGEGT. DNA of the CDR3: TGTGCCAGCAGTGACCTTATAGCGGGAGGGGCGGATGAGCAGTTCTTC. Amino acid sequence: CASSDLIAGGADEQFF.

V and J are TRBV7-8 and TRBJ2-1, with TRBD2 matching over 15 bases. Trimming at V came to 0 bases and at J to 0 bases, leaving 6 bases not matched to a gene. The length of the CDR3 is 20 residues. The germline V gene encodes CDR1 SGHVS and CDR2 FQNEAQ. In DNA, the CDR3 is TGTGCCAGCAGCTTAGCGGGGGGGACTAGCGGGAGGAGCTCCTACAATGAGCAGTTCTTC. Protein: CASSLAGGTSGRSSYNEQFF. The full variable domain, rest sourced from reference TRBV7-8 and TRBJ2-1, is GAGVSQSPRYKVAKRGQDVALRCDPISGHVSLFWYQQALGQGPEFLTYFQNEAQLDKSGLPSDRFFAERPEGSVSTLKIQRTQQEDSAVYLCASSLAGGTSGRSSYNEQFFGPGTRLTVL.

This clonotype was counted a few times. The gene calls are TRBV10-3 and TRBJ2-7, with D unclear. CDR3 length: 14 amino acids. V gave up 0 bases and J gave up 4 bases, with 10 bases separating them. In germline, CDR1 is ENHRY, CDR2 SYGVKD. CDR3 nucleotides: TGTGCCATCAGTGAGTCCCCCGACACTTACGAGCAGTACTTC. It yields the protein CAISESPDTYEQYF.

V and J are TRBV6-1 and TRBJ1-5; weak D call: TRBD1 (6 bases). This CDR3 is built from 16 residues. Germline assignment: CDR1 MNHNS and CDR2 SASEGT. V shed 4 bases and J shed 11 bases, with 24 bases lying between them. CDR3 region: CASSGSGAGDRLAQHF. The CDR3 DNA follows: TGTGCCAGCAGTGGATCGGGGGCAGGGGACCGATTGGCCCAGCATTTT.

The rearrangement joins TRBV27 to TRBJ2-4; 8 bases fit TRBD1. Trimming at V came to 5 bases and at J to 1 base, leaving 4 bases not matched to a gene. The CDR3 sequence is 15 residues long. In germline, CDR1 is MNHEY, CDR2 SMNVEV (reference sequence). The CDR3 protein is CASSARTGAKNIQYF. CDR3 nucleotide sequence: TGTGCCAGCAGTGCCCGGACAGGGGCCAAAAACATTCAGTACTTC.

This clonotype was observed a handful of times. V and J are TRBV20-1 and TRBJ1-6; tentative D call: TRBD1 (6 bases). The CDR3 loop spans 15 amino acids. Trimming took off 3 bases at V and 6 bases at J, with 15 bases between the two ends. Germline V gene data show CDR1 as DFQATT and CDR2 as SNEGSKA (reference sequence). DNA of the CDR3: TGCAGTGCTAGCGACTCGGGGGCGCTTAATTCACCCCTCCACTTT. It specifies CSASDSGALNSPLHF.

This sequence joins TRBV12-3 or TRBV12-4 and TRBJ1-5; no clear D gene. V was pared by 6 bases and J by 5 bases, with 17 bases between. This CDR3 is built from 15 residues. In nucleotides, the CDR3 is TGTGCCAGCAGCCCCTGGCGGAGAAACGATCAGCCCCAGCATTTT. This codes for CASSPWRRNDQPQHF.

Regarding this clonotype: Mismatch with germline at one junction end may stem from a read error. The rearrangement uses TRBV6-5 and TRBJ2-1, with TRBD1 as a possible D gene (5 bases). Germline V gene lookup returns CDR1 MNHEY and CDR2 SVGAGI. This CDR3 is 16 amino acids long. CDR3 amino acids: CASSYQVPGSSNEQFF. The CDR3 DNA follows: TGTGCCAGCAGTTACCAGGTGCCAGGGTCCTCCAATGAGCAGTTCTTC.

J is TRBJ2-3 and V is TRBV29-1; D is ambiguous. CDR3 size: 14 residues. From germline, CDR1 is SQVTM and CDR2 ANQGSEA. The V and J ends lost 6 bases and 1 base respectively, with 14 bases between them. The DNA for the CDR3 is TGCAGCGTCTCCTTTGCGGAACGCACAGATACGCAGTATTTT. Translation gives CSVSFAERTDTQYF.

About this clonotype: An end of the junction differs from the germline gene, which may be a read error. The chain has TRBV7-7 and TRBJ2-5, with D maybe TRBD1 (7 bases). Germline V gene lookup returns CDR1 SSHAT and CDR2 FNYEAQ (reference sequence). This CDR3 comprises 15 residues. The CDR3 nucleotides are TGTGCTAGCAGCTTTCGGACAGGTGGGGGGAATGAGCAGTACTTC. Protein sequence: CASSFRTGGGNEQYF. Filled out from reference TRBV7-7 and TRBJ2-5, the complete variable domain reads GAGVSQSPRYKVTKRGQDVTLRCDPISSHATLYWYQQALGQGPEFLTYFNYEAQPDKSGLPSDRFSAERPEGSISTLTIQRTEQRDSAMYRCASSFRTGGGNEQYFGPGTRLLVL.

The V and J genes are TRBV20-1 and TRBJ1-2; 7 nucleotides align to TRBD1. Germline assignment: CDR1 DFQATT and CDR2 SNEGSKA (reference sequence). The CDR3 is 13 residues long. The J segment lost 2 bases and the V segment lost 6 bases, leaving 6 bases of the junction unmatched. In nucleotides, the CDR3 is TGCAGTGCCCTGACAGGGAGGAACTATGGCTACACCTTC. Its translation: CSALTGRNYGYTF.

The chain carries TRBV13 and TRBJ2-4, with D possibly matching TRBD2 (6 bases). This CDR3 is built from 18 residues. Per the germline V gene, CDR1 is PRHDT and CDR2 is FYEKMQ (reference sequence). V was pared by 4 bases and J by 1 base, with 20 bases between. For the CDR3, the DNA is TGTGCCAGCAGCTCGACTCAGGAGGGCTGGAAGGCCAAAAACATTCAGTACTTC. Translation: CASSSTQEGWKAKNIQYF. The whole variable domain, filled in from reference TRBV13 and TRBJ2-4, reads AAGVIQSPRHLIKEKRETATLKCYPIPRHDTVYWYQQGPGQDPQFLISFYEKMQSDKGSIPDRFSAQQFSDYHSELNMSSLELGDSALYFCASSSTQEGWKAKNIQYFGAGTRLSVL.

The CDR3 sequence: CAISFDIQGYGYTF. DNA for the CDR3: TGTGCCATCAGTTTCGACATTCAGGGCTATGGCTACACCTTC. J is TRBJ1-2 and V is TRBV10-3; a possible D gene is TRBD1 (5 bases). V gave up 5 bases and J gave up 4 bases, with 14 bases separating them. Germline values: CDR1 ENHRY, CDR2 SYGVKD. CDR3 size: 14 residues.

About this clonotype: Given a much more abundant clone one base away, this may be a read error. The V gene is TRBV27, the J gene TRBJ2-5; the D is unclear. TRBJ2-7 matches the DNA end more closely, so the J call is doubtful. CDR3 length equals 11 residues. CDR1 is MNHEY, CDR2 SMNVEV, per germline (reference sequence). This CDR3 is CASSLSPEQYF. Here the CDR3 DNA reads TGTGCCAGCAGTTTAAGCCCCGAGCAGTACTTC.

This clonotype was counted a few times. V and J are TRBV13 and TRBJ2-7; D unresolved. The CDR3 runs 13 residues. The ends were cut back, 5 bases at V and 6 bases at J, with 14 bases in the middle. Per germline, CDR1 PRHDT and CDR2 FYEKMQ (reference sequence). In nucleotides, the CDR3 is TGTGCCAGCAGCCTAAAACTGATTACCGAGCAGTACTTC. Translation gives CASSLKLITEQYF.

The rearrangement uses TRBV15 and TRBJ2-1; 9 bases align to TRBD2. In germline, CDR1 is LNHNV, CDR2 YYDKDF (reference sequence). This CDR3 has 19 residues. Trimming took 3 bases from V and 5 from J; bases not matched to a gene: 17. The CDR3 reads CATSSLMIVWREGHNEQFF. CDR3 coding DNA: TGTGCCACCAGCAGCCTGATGATAGTCTGGCGGGAGGGACACAATGAGCAGTTCTTC.